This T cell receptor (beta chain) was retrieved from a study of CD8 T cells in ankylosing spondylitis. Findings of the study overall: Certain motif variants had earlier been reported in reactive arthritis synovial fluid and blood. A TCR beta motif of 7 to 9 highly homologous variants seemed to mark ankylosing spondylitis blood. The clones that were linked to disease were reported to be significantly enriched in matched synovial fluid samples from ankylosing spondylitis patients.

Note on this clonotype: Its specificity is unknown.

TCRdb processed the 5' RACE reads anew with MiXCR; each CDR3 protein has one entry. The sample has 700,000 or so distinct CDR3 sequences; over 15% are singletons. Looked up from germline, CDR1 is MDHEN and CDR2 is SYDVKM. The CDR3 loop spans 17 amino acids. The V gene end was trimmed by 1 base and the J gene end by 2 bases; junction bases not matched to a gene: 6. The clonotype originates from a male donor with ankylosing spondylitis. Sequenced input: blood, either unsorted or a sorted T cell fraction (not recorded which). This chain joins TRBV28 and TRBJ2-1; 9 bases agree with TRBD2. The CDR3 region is CASSLLFLAGPYNEQFF. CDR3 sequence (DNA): TGTGCCAGCAGTTTATTGTTCCTAGCGGGACCCTACAATGAGCAGTTCTTC.